The 4 T cell receptor beta chains in this list originate from one sample, sequenced in a study of T-cell memory formation after mild COVID-19 (dated by TCRdb to about 2021). Library creation used 5' RACE. Sequenced on an Illumina NovaSeq 6000. TCRdb reran the public reads through fastp at Q25 and MiXCR, keeping productive beta chains. Here each entry gathers all rows of one CDR3 protein and keeps the most common genes and DNA. The sample table holds tens of thousands of distinct CDR3 sequences, of which 9.5% to 15% were seen once. The biggest ten clones account for 41% of the sample. The sample taken for sequencing was PBMCs or a T cell subset sorted from them (not recorded which). The receptors were sampled from a man younger than 35 who had mild COVID-19 (a few samples of this study predate the infection). The sample titles of this study are shuffled in the database, so cell type and time point are left out; the donor was told from shared clones.

The J gene is TRBJ1-2, the V gene TRBV27; a weak D match, TRBD1 (5 bases). Germline assignment: CDR1 MNHEY and CDR2 SMNVEV (reference sequence). The CDR3 has 13 residues. V lost 5 bases and J lost 4, with 11 bases in between. In DNA, the CDR3 is TGTGCCAGCAGTGGGGGGTGGGGCTATGGCTACACCTTC. Its translation: CASSGGWGYGYTF.

This clonotype was counted a few times. The V gene is TRBV5-5, the J gene TRBJ1-5; D is possibly TRBD1 (5 bases). Trimming pared 5 bases from V and 6 bases from J, leaving 18 bases between. Germline lookup yields CDR1 SGHKS and CDR2 YYEKEE (reference sequence). This CDR3 is 15 amino acids long. CDR3: CASRSESGGGQPQHF. CDR3 nucleotide sequence: TGTGCCAGCAGATCTGAATCCGGGGGTGGTCAGCCCCAGCATTTT.

The gene calls are TRBV11-2 and TRBJ2-7; 11 positions match TRBD1. J was trimmed by 6 bases and V by 5 bases; bases with no gene match: 12. The CDR3 consists of 16 residues. Per germline, CDR1 SGHAT and CDR2 FQNNGV. This CDR3 reads CASSAAPGQGVGEQYF. The CDR3 DNA is TGTGCCAGCAGCGCAGCCCCGGGACAGGGGGTAGGCGAGCAGTACTTC.

The table lists this clonotype with a few counts. The V gene is TRBV6-6, the J gene TRBJ2-7; 7 positions match TRBD2. There are 13 residues in the CDR3. Germline V gene sequence: CDR1 MNHNY, CDR2 SVGAGI (reference sequence). The trim removed 7 bases at V and 0 bases at J, leaving 3 bases unmatched. The CDR3 sequence: CASTGLPSYEQYV. The CDR3 nucleotides are TGTGCCAGCACGGGACTACCCTCCTACGAGCAGTACGTC.